A selection of T cell receptor beta chains follows, all from one sample in a study of shared T cell receptors in the human thymus. The table came from immunoSEQ multiplex PCR; TCRdb's copy has only in-frame clones and leaves some out. The data contain roughly 660,000 clones, 88% of them singletons. This sample also appeared in a second study, on human thymus T cells.

The sequenced material came from thymocytes. Every receptor here comes from a boy younger than two with a congenital heart defect. CDR3s include the opening cysteine and the closing phenylalanine or tryptophan. D genes are given only for firm matches. Only part of the rows carry a size: once, few, many, or a class if the clone is expanded.

d_gene	v_gene	j_gene	abundance	CDR3nt	CDR3aa
.	TRBV19	TRBJ1-2	.	TGTGCCAGTAGTCTCCTCCCCGGGACACCAGCTAACTATGGCTACACCTTC	CASSLLPGTPANYGYTF
.	TRBV7-9	TRBJ1-5	.	TGTGCCAGCAGATTGGGAGGGGTGAGCAATCAGCCCCAGCATTTT	CASRLGGVSNQPQHF
.	TRBV7-9	TRBJ2-1	.	TGTGCCAGCAGCGCCCCAGGGAAGGACAATGAGCAGTTCTTC	CASSAPGKDNEQFF
.	TRBV5-6	TRBJ2-5	.	TGTGCCAGCAGCGGCCGGGCGGGGCCACAAGAGACCCAGTACTTC	CASSGRAGPQETQYF
.	TRBV27	TRBJ1-4	.	TGTGCCAGCAGTGTGACAAATGCAACTAATGAAAAACTGTTTTTT	CASSVTNATNEKLFF
.	TRBV10-3	TRBJ2-5	.	TGTGCCATCAGTGAGCGGACACAAGAGACCCAGTACTTC	CAISERTQETQYF
.	TRBV29-1	TRBJ2-5	.	TGCAGCGGAGGACAAGAGACCCAGTACTTC	CSGGQETQYF
TRBD1	TRBV12-5	TRBJ1-1	.	TGTGCTAGTGGTTTGTTGGACAGGCCAACCCAGAACACTGAAGCTTTCTTT	CASGLLDRPTQNTEAFF
.	TRBV7-2	TRBJ2-2	.	TGTGCCAGCAGCTTAATCCGGCAGGGGAAGTGTCCCGGGGAGCTGTTTTTT	CASSLIRQGKCPGELFF
TRBD1	TRBV10-3	TRBJ1-4	.	TGTGCCATCAGTGAAACATCCCAGGGGGGTGGAAAACTGTTTTTT	CAISETSQGGGKLFF
TRBD1	TRBV27	TRBJ1-3	.	TGTGCCAGCGGACCGGGACAGGGGAGCTCTGGAAACACCATATATTTT	CASGPGQGSSGNTIYF
TRBD1	TRBV5-1	TRBJ2-5	once	TGCGCCAGCAGCCGAATTCCTTTGGACAGGGCGAGAGAGACCCAGTACTTC	CASSRIPLDRARETQYF
.	TRBV7-9	TRBJ2-6	.	TGTGCCAGCAGCTTAGGCAGGGGCTCTGGGGCCAACGTCCTGACTTTC	CASSLGRGSGANVLTF
TRBD1	TRBV4-1	TRBJ2-2	.	TGCGCCAGCAGACAGGGGGCGAGGGCCGGGGAGCTGTTTTTT	CASRQGARAGELFF
.	TRBV2	TRBJ2-7	.	TGTGCCAGCAGTGACGGGGTGGGCTACGAGCAGTACTTC	CASSDGVGYEQYF
TRBD1	TRBV7-2	TRBJ1-2	.	TGTGCCAGCAGCTTCGACAGGGTTGCTAACTATGGCTACACCTTC	CASSFDRVANYGYTF
TRBD1	TRBV19	TRBJ2-5	.	TGTGCCAGTAGTATAGCCGGGACAGGGATGAGCCGGGAGACCCAGTACTTC	CASSIAGTGMSRETQYF
.	TRBV19	TRBJ2-2	.	TGTGCCAGTAGTATGGGTAGACACGCGAACACCGGGGAGCTGTTTTTT	CASSMGRHANTGELFF
TRBD2	TRBV10-1	TRBJ2-4	.	TGCGCCAGCAGTGACTCCCTAGCGGATAAGTACTTC	CASSDSLADKYF
.	TRBV5-4	TRBJ2-1	once	TGTGCCAGCAGCTTGGAGGGGTCAACCTTGGGGAATGAGCAGTTCTTC	CASSLEGSTLGNEQFF
TRBD1	TRBV7-9	TRBJ2-7	.	TGTGCCAGCAGCCGTAGGGGGCACCCCTACGAGCAGTACTTC	CASSRRGHPYEQYF
TRBD1	TRBV18	TRBJ2-7	.	TGTGCCAGCTCACCTTCTTGGGACAGGGTATACGAGCAGTACTTC	CASSPSWDRVYEQYF
.	TRBV4-1	TRBJ1-3	.	TGCGCCAGCAGCCGCAGGGTTAAGGACACCATATATTTT	CASSRRVKDTIYF
TRBD2	TRBV27	TRBJ2-3	.	TGTGCCAGCAGTCAAAGACTAGCGGGGGCTACCACAGATACGCAGTATTTT	CASSQRLAGATTDTQYF
TRBD1	TRBV4-3	TRBJ2-1	.	TGCGCCAGCAGCCAGATACCCGGGACAGACCTCTACAATGAGCAGTTCTTC	CASSQIPGTDLYNEQFF
.	TRBV5-4	TRBJ2-7	.	TGTGCCAGCAGCCAAAAAACAGGGAGCGAGCAGTACTTC	CASSQKTGSEQYF
.	TRBV6-6	TRBJ2-7	.	TGTGCCAGCAGTTATGTCTACAGGGTCACCTACGAGCAGTACTTC	CASSYVYRVTYEQYF
TRBD1	TRBV29-1	TRBJ2-1	.	TGCAGCGTTGATACGGCAGGGGGCTTAGGGAATGAGCAGTTCTTC	CSVDTAGGLGNEQFF
.	TRBV5-4	TRBJ1-1	few	TGTGCCAGCAGCTCCCTGCCCGAGGGCACTGAAGCTTTCTTT	CASSSLPEGTEAFF
.	TRBV2	TRBJ2-2	.	TGTGCCAGCAGTACGGGATCATTAGGCCCCGGGGAGCTGTTTTTT	CASSTGSLGPGELFF
.	TRBV15	TRBJ2-3	.	TGTGCCACCAGAGCGGGTAGCGGCACAGATACGCAGTATTTT	CATRAGSGTDTQYF
.	TRBV25-1	TRBJ2-5	.	TGTGCCAGCAGTGAATCTCTACGCCGCCCTTGGGAGACCCAGTACTTC	CASSESLRRPWETQYF
.	TRBV28	TRBJ1-4	.	TGTGCCACCGGGACACGGACCGCAACTAATGAAAAACTGTTTTTT	CATGTRTATNEKLFF
TRBD2	TRBV29-1	TRBJ2-2	.	TGCAGCGCTGCAACTAGCGGGAGTTGGACCGGGGAGCTGTTTTTT	CSAATSGSWTGELFF
.	TRBV19	TRBJ2-4	.	TGTGCCAGTAGTCCCACTTTCCAGAGGGTGGACAAAAACATTCAGTACTTC	CASSPTFQRVDKNIQYF
TRBD2	TRBV5-4	TRBJ2-3	.	TGTGCCAGCAGCCCCGGACTAGCGGGTACAGATACGCAGTATTTT	CASSPGLAGTDTQYF
.	TRBV11-1	TRBJ2-5	.	TGTGCCAGCAGCCCCCTGCCGGGGGAGGTGAAGACCCAGTACTTC	CASSPLPGEVKTQYF
TRBD2	TRBV13	TRBJ2-7	.	TGTGCCAGCAGCTTAGGGGCTAGCGGGAGTTACGAGCAGTACTTC	CASSLGASGSYEQYF
.	TRBV19	TRBJ1-2	few	TGTGCCAGTAGGACCCCGGGTTCCTATGGCTACACCTTC	CASRTPGSYGYTF
.	TRBV29-1	TRBJ2-1	.	TGCAGCGGGGTGCGGGAAACTTCCTACAATGAGCAGTTCTTC	CSGVRETSYNEQFF